Below, 17 T cell receptor beta chains from the same sample are listed, as sequenced in a study of T cell repertoires in cytomegalovirus infection. Using its own MiXCR run on the reads, TCRdb lists one record per CDR3 protein. The table lists some 350,000 distinct CDR3 sequences, around 29% of them singletons. Their antigen targets remain unknown. This specimen was cultured PBMCs, taken from culture after CMV antigen stimulation. The receptors originated from a human donor in good health (CMV status not recorded). Some clones in this sample may be carry-over from other donors' samples.

The chain carries TRBV7-6 and TRBJ2-7; D ambiguous. Trimming stripped 1 base from V and 4 bases from J, with 8 bases between. This CDR3 region has 13 residues. Germline CDR1 SGHVS, CDR2 FNYEAQ. As DNA, the CDR3 is TGTGCCAGCAGCTTAGAAGACATATACGAGCAGTACTTC. This gives the protein CASSLEDIYEQYF.

The CDR3 nucleotides read TGCAGTGCTGGCGGGCAGGGGGAAGCTGGCTACACCTTC. Its protein product is CSAGGQGEAGYTF. The V call is TRBV20-1, the J call TRBJ1-2; 7 bases are a match to TRBD1. CDR1 is DFQATT, CDR2 SNEGSKA, per germline (reference sequence). Germline trimming cut 5 bases from V and 7 bases from J; bases unmatched to any gene: 10. The CDR3 runs 13 residues.

This clonotype turned up a few times. The chain links TRBV2 to TRBJ1-5; 7 nucleotides line up with TRBD1. CDR3 size: 14 residues. Germline lookup yields CDR1 SNHLY and CDR2 FYNNEI. The ends lost 3 bases at V and 9 bases at J; junction bases unmatched: 8. CDR3 loop: CASSEGQTLGPQHF. The DNA for the CDR3 is TGTGCCAGCAGTGAGGGACAGACCCTCGGGCCCCAGCATTTT.

J is TRBJ1-5 and V is TRBV4-1, with TRBD1 identical over 7 bases. Germline assignment: CDR1 MGHRA and CDR2 YSYEKL. Trimming removed 4 bases from V and 1 base from J; junction bases left unmatched: 10. There are 17 residues in the CDR3. The CDR3 bases are TGCGCCAGCAGCCCGCTCCCACAGGGGCTAAGCAATCAGCCCCAGCATTTT. Protein product: CASSPLPQGLSNQPQHF.

The chain is built from TRBV4-2 and TRBJ1-6; TRBD1 is a possible D gene (5 bases). Germline CDR1 and CDR2: LGHNA and YNFKEQ. Trimming left V 1 base short and J 11 bases short, with 9 bases between. The CDR3 has 13 amino acids. DNA for the CDR3: TGTGCCAGCAGCCAAGGGGACTTCACACCCCTCCACTTT. Translating it yields CASSQGDFTPLHF.

The chain has TRBV25-1 and TRBJ2-1; either TRBD1 or TRBD2 may fit D (5 bases each). Trimming pared 8 bases from V and 9 bases from J, leaving 26 bases between. The CDR3 sequence is 16 residues long. Germline V gene sequence: CDR1 MGHDK, CDR2 SYGVNS. CDR3 amino acids: CASSSAPGTVYIEQFF. The CDR3 nucleotides are TGTGCCAGCTCCTCGGCCCCCGGGACGGTTTATATTGAGCAGTTCTTC.

Only a few counts were recorded for this clonotype. The rearrangement links TRBV5-8 to TRBJ2-1, with TRBD2 identical over 14 bases. V gave up 4 bases and J gave up 12 bases; unmatched junction bases: 6. The CDR3 runs to 14 residues. Germline V gene data show CDR1 as SGHTS and CDR2 as YDEGEE. The CDR3 sequence: CASSPGLAGAWQFF. CDR3 nucleotide sequence: TGTGCCAGCAGCCCGGGACTAGCGGGGGCATGGCAGTTCTTC.

In this sample, this clonotype turned up a few times. The CDR3 is CASSLAPGPDRGEQYF. DNA of the CDR3: TGTGCCAGCAGCTTAGCGCCGGGACCAGACAGGGGGGAGCAGTACTTC. The rearrangement uses TRBV7-8 and TRBJ2-7; 9 bases line up with TRBD1. The germline V gene encodes CDR1 SGHVS and CDR2 FQNEAQ. Trimming cost V 0 bases and J 7 bases; bases outside gene matches: 10. This CDR3 has 16 amino acids.

This chain uses TRBV7-2 with TRBJ2-1; perhaps TRBD2 as D (6 bases). Trimming cost V 2 bases and J 3 bases, with 14 bases left between them. Germline V gives CDR1 SGHTA, CDR2 FQGNSA. The CDR3 is 16 residues long. CDR3 region: CASSLWGEVNYNEQFF. CDR3 sequence (DNA): TGTGCCAGCAGCTTATGGGGGGAGGTTAACTACAATGAGCAGTTCTTC.

The V and J genes are TRBV4-1 and TRBJ2-7; 8 bases line up with TRBD1. V gave up 1 base and J gave up 3 bases; unmatched junction bases: 5. Germline V gene lookup returns CDR1 MGHRA and CDR2 YSYEKL. This CDR3 spans 15 amino acids. The CDR3 is CASSQGAGGFYEQYF. The CDR3 nucleotides are TGCGCCAGCAGCCAAGGGGCAGGGGGCTTCTACGAGCAGTACTTC.

In this sample, this clonotype turned up once. The chain has TRBV5-6 and TRBJ1-2; TRBD1 matches 7 bases. Trimming removed 0 bases from V and 4 bases from J; junction bases left unmatched: 12. CDR1 and CDR2 from the germline V gene are SGHDT and YYEEEE. The CDR3 is 17 amino acids. This CDR3 reads CASSLAGGVEIGYGYTF. CDR3 coding DNA: TGTGCCAGCAGCTTGGCAGGGGGGGTAGAAATTGGCTATGGCTACACCTTC.

This clonotype was detected ten times or more. The CDR3 DNA sequence: TGTGCCAGCAGCCCGCAGGGGGATACGCAGTATTTT. Its protein is CASSPQGDTQYF. The chain uses TRBV7-2 and TRBJ2-3; D perhaps matches TRBD1 (6 bases). This CDR3 is built from 12 residues. The V gene lost 5 bases and the J gene lost 6 bases, with 9 bases spanning the gap. Germline V lookup: CDR1 SGHTA, CDR2 FQGNSA.

This clonotype occurred many times. The chain links TRBV7-9 to TRBJ2-1; no clear D. The ends were cut back, 2 bases at V and 7 bases at J, with 21 bases in the middle. The CDR3 totals 17 residues. CDR1 and CDR2 (germline): SEHNR, FQNEAQ (reference sequence). The CDR3 region is CASSLSPRWSPGNEQFF. CDR3 sequence (DNA): TGTGCCAGCAGCTTATCCCCTCGCTGGAGCCCCGGGAATGAGCAGTTCTTC.

The chain combines TRBV7-2 with TRBJ1-6, with D possibly TRBD1 on 5 matching bases. Looked up from germline, CDR1 is SGHTA and CDR2 is FQGNSA. V was clipped by 4 bases and J by 4 bases, with 11 bases between them. This CDR3 contains 15 residues. This chain's CDR3 is CASSSDSQYNSPLHF. CDR3 in DNA: TGTGCCAGCAGCTCCGACAGCCAGTATAATTCACCCCTCCACTTT.

V and J are TRBV27 and TRBJ1-2; 9 nucleotides agree with TRBD1. Germline CDR1 reads MNHEY; CDR2 reads SMNVEV (reference sequence). CDR3 size: 16 residues. With 3 bases clipped from V and 4 bases from J, the junction kept 9 bases outside the gene matches. The CDR3, as DNA: TGTGCCAGCAGTTTTGACAGGGGGTTTCTGAGCTATGGCTACACCTTC. Encoded protein: CASSFDRGFLSYGYTF.

This chain uses TRBV19 with TRBJ1-5; D possibly corresponds to TRBD1 (6 bases). The CDR3 consists of 13 residues. Germline V gene lookup returns CDR1 LNHDA and CDR2 SQIVND (reference sequence). The V gene lost 8 bases and the J gene lost 4 bases, with 12 bases spanning the gap. The DNA for the CDR3 is TGTGCCAGTGCGGACAGAGAGAATCAGCCCCAGCATTTT. This sequence encodes CASADRENQPQHF.

The chain employs TRBV6-1 and TRBJ1-2; D unresolved. Germline CDR1 is MNHNS and CDR2 is SASEGT. The ends were cut back, 0 bases at V and 1 base at J, with 6 bases in the middle. This CDR3 has 14 amino acids. This CDR3 is CASSEAANNYGYTF. CDR3 nucleotide sequence: TGTGCCAGCAGTGAAGCTGCGAATAACTATGGCTACACCTTC.